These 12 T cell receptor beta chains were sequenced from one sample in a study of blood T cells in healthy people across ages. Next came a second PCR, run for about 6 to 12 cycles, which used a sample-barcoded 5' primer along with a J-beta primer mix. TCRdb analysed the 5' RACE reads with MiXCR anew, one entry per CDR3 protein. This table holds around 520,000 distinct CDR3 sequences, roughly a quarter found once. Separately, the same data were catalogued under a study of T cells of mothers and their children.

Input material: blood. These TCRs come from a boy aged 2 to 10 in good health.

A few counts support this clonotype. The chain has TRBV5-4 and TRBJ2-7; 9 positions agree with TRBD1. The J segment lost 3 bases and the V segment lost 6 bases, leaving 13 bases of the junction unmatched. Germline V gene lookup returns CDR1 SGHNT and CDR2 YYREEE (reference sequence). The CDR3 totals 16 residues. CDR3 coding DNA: TGTGCCAGCACCTCAAGCGGGACAGGGTTACACTACGAGCAGTACTTC. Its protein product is CASTSSGTGLHYEQYF.

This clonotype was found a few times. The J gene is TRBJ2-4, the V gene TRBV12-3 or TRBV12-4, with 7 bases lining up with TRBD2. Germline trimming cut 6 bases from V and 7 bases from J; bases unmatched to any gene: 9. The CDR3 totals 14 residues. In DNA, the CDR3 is TGTGCCAGCAGGTTAAGGGGAGGGCCTAACATTCAGTACTTC. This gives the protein CASRLRGGPNIQYF.

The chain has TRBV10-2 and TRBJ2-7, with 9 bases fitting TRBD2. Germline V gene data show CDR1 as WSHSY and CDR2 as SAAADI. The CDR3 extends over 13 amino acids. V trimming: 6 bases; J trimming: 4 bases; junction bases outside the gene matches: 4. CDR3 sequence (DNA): TGCGCCAGCAGGTTAGCGGGAGAGTACGAGCAGTACTTC. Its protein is CASRLAGEYEQYF.

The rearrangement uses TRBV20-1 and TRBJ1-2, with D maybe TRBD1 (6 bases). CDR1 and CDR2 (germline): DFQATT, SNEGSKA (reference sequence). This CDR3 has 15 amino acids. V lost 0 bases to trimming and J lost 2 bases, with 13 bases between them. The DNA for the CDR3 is TGCAGTGCTAGAGATCTCCCGACAGGCAACTATGGCTACACCTTC. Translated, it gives CSARDLPTGNYGYTF.

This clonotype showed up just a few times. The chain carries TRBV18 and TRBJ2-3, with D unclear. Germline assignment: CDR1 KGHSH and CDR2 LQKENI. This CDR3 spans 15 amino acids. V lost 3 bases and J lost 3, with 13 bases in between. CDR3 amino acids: CASSPEPGSTDTQYF. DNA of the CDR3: TGTGCCAGCTCACCGGAGCCGGGCAGTACAGATACGCAGTATTTT.

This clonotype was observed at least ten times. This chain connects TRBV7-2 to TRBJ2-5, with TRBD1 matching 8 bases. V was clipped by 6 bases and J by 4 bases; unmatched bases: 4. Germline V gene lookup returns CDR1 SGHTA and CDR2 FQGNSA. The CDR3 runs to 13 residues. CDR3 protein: CASSSGQGETQYF. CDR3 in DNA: TGTGCCAGCAGTTCCGGACAGGGAGAGACCCAGTACTTC.

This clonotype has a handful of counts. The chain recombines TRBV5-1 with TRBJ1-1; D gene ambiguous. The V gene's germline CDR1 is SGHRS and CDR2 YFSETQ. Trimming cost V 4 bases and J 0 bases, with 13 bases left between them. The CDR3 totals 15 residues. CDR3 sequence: CASSPGGRLNTEAFF. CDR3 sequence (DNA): TGCGCCAGCAGCCCCGGCGGAAGATTGAACACTGAAGCTTTCTTT.

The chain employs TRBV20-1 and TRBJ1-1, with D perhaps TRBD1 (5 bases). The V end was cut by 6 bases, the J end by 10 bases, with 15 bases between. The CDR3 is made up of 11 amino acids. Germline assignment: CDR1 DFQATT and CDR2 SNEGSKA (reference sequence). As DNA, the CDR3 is TGCAGTGCGGAGGAGGGGCTCGTAGCTTTCTTT. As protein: CSAEEGLVAFF.

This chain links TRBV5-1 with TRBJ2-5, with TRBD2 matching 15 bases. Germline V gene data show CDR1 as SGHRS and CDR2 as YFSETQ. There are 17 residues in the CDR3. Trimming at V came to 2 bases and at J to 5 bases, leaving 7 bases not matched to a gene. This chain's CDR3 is CASSFGLAGGILETQYF. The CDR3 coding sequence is TGCGCCAGCAGCTTTGGACTAGCGGGAGGGATTTTGGAGACCCAGTACTTC.

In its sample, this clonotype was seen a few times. CDR3 coding DNA: TGCGCCAGCAGTGCTGGGACAGTCACAGATACGCAGTATTTT. This codes for CASSAGTVTDTQYF. The chain has TRBV10-2 and TRBJ2-3, with 7 bases identical to TRBD1. Germline assignment: CDR1 WSHSY and CDR2 SAAADI. With V trimmed by 4 bases and J by 2 bases, 3 bases remained unmatched. This CDR3 has 14 residues.

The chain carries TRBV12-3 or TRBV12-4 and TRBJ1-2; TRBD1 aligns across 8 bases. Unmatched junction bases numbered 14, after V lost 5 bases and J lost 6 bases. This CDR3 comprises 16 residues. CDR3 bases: TGTGCCAGCAGTCCGTTTCGCCCCACAGGGGGGCATGGCTACACCTTC. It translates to CASSPFRPTGGHGYTF.

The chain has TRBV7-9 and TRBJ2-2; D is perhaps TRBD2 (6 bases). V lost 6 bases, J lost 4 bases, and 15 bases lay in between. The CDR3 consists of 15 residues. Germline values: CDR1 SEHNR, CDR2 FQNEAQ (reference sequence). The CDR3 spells CASRRGTVLTGELFF. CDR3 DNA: TGTGCCAGCAGGCGGGGAACGGTCCTCACCGGGGAGCTGTTTTTT.